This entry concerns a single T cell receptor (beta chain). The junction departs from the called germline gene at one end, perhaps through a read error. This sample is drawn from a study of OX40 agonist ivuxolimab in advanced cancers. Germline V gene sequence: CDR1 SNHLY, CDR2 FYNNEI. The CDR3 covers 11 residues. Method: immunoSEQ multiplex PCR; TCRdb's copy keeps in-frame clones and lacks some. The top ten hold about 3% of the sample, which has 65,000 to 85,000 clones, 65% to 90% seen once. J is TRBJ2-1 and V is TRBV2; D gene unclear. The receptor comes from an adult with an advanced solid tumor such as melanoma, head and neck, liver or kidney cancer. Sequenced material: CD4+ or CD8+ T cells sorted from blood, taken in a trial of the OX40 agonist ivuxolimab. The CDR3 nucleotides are TGTGCCGGCAGTGAGAGGAATGAGCAGTTCTTC. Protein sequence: CAGSERNEQFF. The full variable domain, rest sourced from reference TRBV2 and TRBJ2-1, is EPEVTQTPSHQVTQMGQEVILRCVPISNHLYFYWYRQILGQKVEFLVSFYNNEISEKSEIFDDQFSVERPDGSNFTLKIRSTKLEDSAMYFCAGSERNEQFFGPGTRLTVL.